These T cell receptor beta chains were read from a single sample in a study of vaccination and CD4 T cells after COVID-19. Their target antigens are unknown. Using its own MiXCR run on the PCR reads, TCRdb lists one record per CDR3 protein. Counted here are under 15,000 distinct CDR3 sequences, roughly 41% occurring once; the ten biggest clones make up about 20%. The specimen comprised CD4+ T cells from blood, cultured in vitro, sampled before SARS-CoV-2 vaccination. The origin of the receptors is a human donor who had recovered from COVID-19. Both conserved end residues are part of each CDR3. The order of the fields is CDR3 DNA, CDR3 protein, D gene, J gene, clone size, V gene. The D gene is left open where the match is weak. Expanded clones get a size class; other rows say once, few or many, or leave the size out.

cdr3_nt: TGTGCCAGCAGTGAATTCGGCGGGAACACCTACAATGAGCAGTTCTTC
cdr3_aa: CASSEFGGNTYNEQFF
d_call: -
j_call: TRBJ2-1
clone_size: few
v_call: TRBV6-1

cdr3_nt: TGCGCCAGCAGTCGGGACGATAGCAATCAGCCCCAGCATTTT
cdr3_aa: CASSRDDSNQPQHF
d_call: -
j_call: TRBJ1-5
clone_size: -
v_call: TRBV10-2

cdr3_nt: TGTGCCAGCAGCTTAGTTTTTACCCTAGCCTCAGCGATGTTTTTT
cdr3_aa: CASSLVFTLASAMFF
d_call: -
j_call: TRBJ2-2
clone_size: few
v_call: TRBV7-2

cdr3_nt: TGTGCCAGCAGTGAAGTGAGGTTTAGGGGAGGTTGGGGGAGGCAGCCCCAGCATTTT
cdr3_aa: CASSEVRFRGGWGRQPQHF
d_call: -
j_call: TRBJ1-5
clone_size: -
v_call: TRBV6-1

cdr3_nt: TGCAGTGCTATTGGCGGAGGGTACGAGCAGTACTTC
cdr3_aa: CSAIGGGYEQYF
d_call: -
j_call: TRBJ2-7
clone_size: -
v_call: TRBV20-1

cdr3_nt: TGTGCCACCAGCAGAGATAAGGGACTGGACTATGGCTACACCTTC
cdr3_aa: CATSRDKGLDYGYTF
d_call: -
j_call: TRBJ1-2
clone_size: medium-sized
v_call: TRBV15

cdr3_nt: TGTGCCAGCAGTTACTCCCCTACGTTGGCCTACGAGCAGTACTTC
cdr3_aa: CASSYSPTLAYEQYF
d_call: -
j_call: TRBJ2-7
clone_size: -
v_call: TRBV6-5

cdr3_nt: TGTGCCGGCGGAGGTAGCGGGAGGTCCAATGAGCAGTTCTTC
cdr3_aa: CAGGGSGRSNEQFF
d_call: TRBD2
j_call: TRBJ2-1
clone_size: -
v_call: TRBV28

cdr3_nt: TGCAGTGCTAGTACAGCGGGAGACTCCTACAATGAGCAGTTCTTC
cdr3_aa: CSASTAGDSYNEQFF
d_call: TRBD2
j_call: TRBJ2-1
clone_size: -
v_call: TRBV20-1

cdr3_nt: TGTGCCAGCAGCGCCGAAACCGCGCGGGGCTCCTACGAGCAGTACTTC
cdr3_aa: CASSAETARGSYEQYF
d_call: -
j_call: TRBJ2-7
clone_size: -
v_call: TRBV11-3

cdr3_nt: TGTGCCAGTAGTATCGAAGCGGGAGTGACAGATACGCAGTATTTT
cdr3_aa: CASSIEAGVTDTQYF
d_call: TRBD2
j_call: TRBJ2-3
clone_size: few
v_call: TRBV19

cdr3_nt: TGTGCCAGCAGCCAAGAAAGAATAGGGGAGCTGTTTTTT
cdr3_aa: CASSQERIGELFF
d_call: -
j_call: TRBJ2-2
clone_size: few
v_call: TRBV4-2

cdr3_nt: TGTGCCAGCAGCTTGGGGTTATACAATGAGCAGTTCTTC
cdr3_aa: CASSLGLYNEQFF
d_call: -
j_call: TRBJ2-1
clone_size: -
v_call: TRBV7-7

cdr3_nt: TGTGCCAGCAGCCAAGTGGGCGGCGCCCGCCGAGAGACCCAATACTTC
cdr3_aa: CASSQVGGARRETQYF
d_call: -
j_call: TRBJ2-5
clone_size: -
v_call: TRBV14

cdr3_nt: TGTGCCAGCAGTGATACCCGGGACGGGTACAATGAGCAGTTCTTC
cdr3_aa: CASSDTRDGYNEQFF
d_call: -
j_call: TRBJ2-1
clone_size: few
v_call: TRBV6-1

cdr3_nt: TGCAGTGCTAGAGCAGAGGACGGTCCGGGGGAGACCCAGTACTTC
cdr3_aa: CSARAEDGPGETQYF
d_call: -
j_call: TRBJ2-5
clone_size: -
v_call: TRBV20-1

cdr3_nt: TGTGCCAGCAGCCCACCCACTAGGGGAGGAGAGACCCAGTACTTC
cdr3_aa: CASSPPTRGGETQYF
d_call: -
j_call: TRBJ2-5
clone_size: -
v_call: TRBV7-2

cdr3_nt: TGTGCCAGCAGCGTACAGGTGAACACTGAAGCTTTCTTT
cdr3_aa: CASSVQVNTEAFF
d_call: -
j_call: TRBJ1-1
clone_size: once
v_call: TRBV2

cdr3_nt: TGTGCCAGCAGCGCGGAACTAACTGATACGCAGTATTTT
cdr3_aa: CASSAELTDTQYF
d_call: -
j_call: TRBJ2-3
clone_size: -
v_call: TRBV5-4

cdr3_nt: TGTGCCTGGAGTGTCCAGGGAGGGTATGGCTACACCTTC
cdr3_aa: CAWSVQGGYGYTF
d_call: -
j_call: TRBJ1-2
clone_size: -
v_call: TRBV30

cdr3_nt: TGTGCCAGCAGCCTGGACAGAGCAACTAGCACAGATACGCAGTATTTT
cdr3_aa: CASSLDRATSTDTQYF
d_call: -
j_call: TRBJ2-3
clone_size: -
v_call: TRBV7-9

cdr3_nt: TGTGCCAGCAGTTACGCCGGGACGCATGAGCAGTTCTTC
cdr3_aa: CASSYAGTHEQFF
d_call: -
j_call: TRBJ2-1
clone_size: -
v_call: TRBV6-2/TRBV6-3

cdr3_nt: TGTGCCAGCAGGAAGGGACAGGGGGCATCTGGGGCCAACGTCCTGACTTTC
cdr3_aa: CASRKGQGASGANVLTF
d_call: TRBD1
j_call: TRBJ2-6
clone_size: -
v_call: TRBV27

cdr3_nt: TGTGCCAGCAGCTTGGTGGGTGCCCCAGATACGCAGTATTTT
cdr3_aa: CASSLVGAPDTQYF
d_call: -
j_call: TRBJ2-3
clone_size: few
v_call: TRBV7-2

cdr3_nt: TGTGCCAGCAGCTTGGAGCGGGACGGGTACGAGCAGTACTTC
cdr3_aa: CASSLERDGYEQYF
d_call: TRBD2
j_call: TRBJ2-7
clone_size: -
v_call: TRBV5-4

cdr3_nt: TGTGCCAGCAGTTTATGGGCCGACTCAGTACAGTACTTC
cdr3_aa: CASSLWADSVQYF
d_call: -
j_call: TRBJ2-5
clone_size: -
v_call: TRBV27

cdr3_nt: TGTGCCAGCAGCTTGCGTCAGCTTGGGACCCAGTACTTC
cdr3_aa: CASSLRQLGTQYF
d_call: -
j_call: TRBJ2-5
clone_size: few
v_call: TRBV11-1

cdr3_nt: TGTGCCAGCAGACGCCCCCGGGGGGACAGCCTCTGGGAGACCCAGTACTTC
cdr3_aa: CASRRPRGDSLWETQYF
d_call: -
j_call: TRBJ2-5
clone_size: few
v_call: TRBV7-2

cdr3_nt: TGCAGTGCTAGTCCCCCCCAGAACACCGGGGAGCTGTTTTTT
cdr3_aa: CSASPPQNTGELFF
d_call: -
j_call: TRBJ2-2
clone_size: once
v_call: TRBV20-1

cdr3_nt: TGTGCCAGCAGTTACGGCGGGATTCAAGAGACCCAGTACTTC
cdr3_aa: CASSYGGIQETQYF
d_call: -
j_call: TRBJ2-5
clone_size: -
v_call: TRBV6-5

cdr3_nt: TGTGCCAGCAGTAAGGGACTAGCGGGAGTCAATGAGCAGTTCTTC
cdr3_aa: CASSKGLAGVNEQFF
d_call: TRBD2
j_call: TRBJ2-1
clone_size: -
v_call: TRBV27

cdr3_nt: TGTGCCAGCAGCTTGGGGACTAGCGGGTCGTACGAGCAGTACTTC
cdr3_aa: CASSLGTSGSYEQYF
d_call: TRBD2
j_call: TRBJ2-7
clone_size: few
v_call: TRBV11-3

cdr3_nt: TGCAGTGCTGACAGACAGGGGGTCAATCAGCCCCAGCATTTT
cdr3_aa: CSADRQGVNQPQHF
d_call: TRBD1
j_call: TRBJ1-5
clone_size: -
v_call: TRBV20-1

cdr3_nt: TGTGCCAGCAGCCGAGACAGCTATGGCTACACCTTC
cdr3_aa: CASSRDSYGYTF
d_call: -
j_call: TRBJ1-2
clone_size: -
v_call: TRBV6-2/TRBV6-3

cdr3_nt: TGTGCCAGCAGTGAATATGGGGAGGGCTATGGCTACACCTTC
cdr3_aa: CASSEYGEGYGYTF
d_call: -
j_call: TRBJ1-2
clone_size: -
v_call: TRBV25-1

cdr3_nt: TGTGCCAGCAGCGTTGACGGAGAGACCCAGTACTTC
cdr3_aa: CASSVDGETQYF
d_call: -
j_call: TRBJ2-5
clone_size: few
v_call: TRBV9

cdr3_nt: TGTGCCAGCAGCTTAGCACGGGCATATGGGAACGCCAAAAACATTCAGTACTTC
cdr3_aa: CASSLARAYGNAKNIQYF
d_call: -
j_call: TRBJ2-4
clone_size: few
v_call: TRBV7-8

cdr3_nt: TGTGCCAGCAGTTCACAGGGGGCGGACTACAATGAGCAGTTCTTC
cdr3_aa: CASSSQGADYNEQFF
d_call: TRBD1
j_call: TRBJ2-1
clone_size: -
v_call: TRBV6-5

cdr3_nt: TGTGCAAGTCGCTTAGGGGACAGGCCCACCGATACTTGCGAGCAGTACTTC
cdr3_aa: CASRLGDRPTDTCEQYF
d_call: -
j_call: TRBJ2-7
clone_size: -
v_call: TRBV12-2

cdr3_nt: TGCAGCGTTGTTGGGGGCCAAGAGACCCAGTACTTC
cdr3_aa: CSVVGGQETQYF
d_call: -
j_call: TRBJ2-5
clone_size: -
v_call: TRBV29-1

cdr3_nt: TGTGCCAGCAGCTTAGTGACAGGGAAGACCTACGAGCAGTACTTC
cdr3_aa: CASSLVTGKTYEQYF
d_call: TRBD1
j_call: TRBJ2-7
clone_size: -
v_call: TRBV11-1

cdr3_nt: TGTGCCAGCAGCTTAGAGGGAGCCAGTAATTCACCCCTCCACTTT
cdr3_aa: CASSLEGASNSPLHF
d_call: -
j_call: TRBJ1-6
clone_size: few
v_call: TRBV11-2

cdr3_nt: TGTGCCAGCAGGAAAATTGGACAGAACAATGAGCAGTTCTTC
cdr3_aa: CASRKIGQNNEQFF
d_call: -
j_call: TRBJ2-1
clone_size: -
v_call: TRBV27

cdr3_nt: TGTGCCAGCAGTTACTCGGGGCAGAATGGCTACACCTTC
cdr3_aa: CASSYSGQNGYTF
d_call: -
j_call: TRBJ1-2
clone_size: few
v_call: TRBV6-5

cdr3_nt: TGTGCCAGTAGTACTCGGCAGTTTGGCTACACCTTC
cdr3_aa: CASSTRQFGYTF
d_call: -
j_call: TRBJ1-2
clone_size: few
v_call: TRBV19

cdr3_nt: TGTGCCACCAGTGATACGACTAGCGGGAGGGCCATCAGCAATGAGCAGTTCTTC
cdr3_aa: CATSDTTSGRAISNEQFF
d_call: TRBD2
j_call: TRBJ2-1
clone_size: -
v_call: TRBV24-1

cdr3_nt: TGTGCCAGCAGTGAATGGGCTAGCGGGGGCCGACAGGCTGAGCAGTTCTTC
cdr3_aa: CASSEWASGGRQAEQFF
d_call: TRBD2
j_call: TRBJ2-1
clone_size: -
v_call: TRBV2

cdr3_nt: TGTGCCAGCAGCCTGGGACAGGTTGGGGAGACCCAGTACTTC
cdr3_aa: CASSLGQVGETQYF
d_call: TRBD1
j_call: TRBJ2-5
clone_size: few
v_call: TRBV6-2/TRBV6-3

cdr3_nt: TGTGCCAGCACTTTACTACAGGCGTCTGGTCAGCCCCAGCATTTT
cdr3_aa: CASTLLQASGQPQHF
d_call: -
j_call: TRBJ1-5
clone_size: -
v_call: TRBV6-1